This is a list of T cell receptor beta chains from one sample in a study of long-term antiretroviral therapy in people with HIV. Generated by immunoSEQ multiplex PCR, the TCRdb table keeps only in-frame clones and is missing some. The sample shows tens of thousands of clones, roughly 87% of them seen only once. Sequences were derived from unsorted PBMCs, sampled 0.4 years after starting antiretroviral therapy. These receptors all stem from a man aged 50-59 years with HIV. Both conserved end residues are part of each CDR3. The D gene is left open where the match is weak. Rows may omit the clone size; those that give it use once, few, many or a size class.

d_call j_call v_call clone_size cdr3_aa cdr3_nt
TRBD2 TRBJ2-5 TRBV4-2 NA CASSHPLTSGGQETQYF TGTGCCAGCAGCCACCCCCTGACTAGCGGGGGCCAAGAGACCCAGTACTTC
NA TRBJ1-1 TRBV9 NA CASSVGGAVNTEAFF TGTGCCAGCAGCGTAGGAGGGGCGGTGAACACTGAAGCTTTCTTT
NA TRBJ2-7 TRBV27 NA CASSLYGGYEQYF TGTGCCAGCAGTCTCTATGGGGGTTACGAGCAGTACTTC
NA TRBJ1-1 TRBV28 NA CASSFVGGRRPEAFF TGTGCCAGCAGTTTTGTAGGGGGACGGAGACCCGAAGCTTTCTTT
NA TRBJ2-7 TRBV6-6 NA CASSGAYEQYF TGTGCCAGCAGTGGCGCCTACGAGCAGTACTTC
TRBD1 TRBJ1-1 TRBV19 NA CASSVRGLGDTEAFF TGTGCCAGTAGTGTCAGGGGGCTGGGGGACACTGAAGCTTTCTTT
NA TRBJ2-1 TRBV7-2 NA CASSLVAYNEQFF TGTGCCAGCAGCTTAGTAGCCTACAATGAGCAGTTCTTC
TRBD1 TRBJ2-7 TRBV7-9 few CASSFGTGNEQYF TGTGCCAGCAGCTTTGGGACAGGGAACGAGCAGTACTTC
TRBD1 TRBJ2-5 TRBV9 NA CASSVRDRVETQYF TGTGCCAGCAGCGTACGGGACAGGGTTGAGACCCAGTACTTC
TRBD2 TRBJ2-1 TRBV7-9 NA CASSLVAGGLGNEQFF TGTGCCAGCAGCTTAGTAGCGGGGGGACTCGGCAATGAGCAGTTCTTC
TRBD1 TRBJ1-2 TRBV13 NA CASSLETGDVDYGYTF TGTGCCAGCAGCTTAGAGACAGGGGATGTTGACTATGGCTACACCTTC
TRBD2 TRBJ2-1 TRBV7-9 NA CASSLGLAGGRSSYNEQFF TGTGCCAGCAGCCTCGGACTAGCGGGGGGGCGGAGCTCCTACAATGAGCAGTTCTTC
TRBD2 TRBJ2-3 TRBV2 NA CASSDGGATDTQYF TGTGCCAGCAGTGACGGGGGGGCGACAGATACGCAGTATTTT
NA TRBJ1-6 TRBV6-5 NA CASSSAAHNSPLHF TGTGCCAGCAGTTCGGCAGCCCATAATTCACCCCTCCACTTT
TRBD1 TRBJ2-7 TRBV11-2 NA CASSLVTGFSYEQYF TGTGCCAGCAGCTTAGTGACAGGGTTCTCCTACGAGCAGTACTTC
NA TRBJ1-6 TRBV9 NA CASSVEGKSDSPLHF TGTGCCAGCAGCGTAGAGGGTAAATCGGACTCACCCCTCCACTTT
NA TRBJ2-3 TRBV5-6 NA CASSWGLGASQYF TGTGCCAGCAGCTGGGGCTTGGGGGCGTCGCAGTATTTT
TRBD1 TRBJ1-1 TRBV6-5 NA CASLTRGRTEAFF TGTGCCAGTCTTACCAGGGGGCGCACTGAAGCTTTCTTT
NA TRBJ1-1 TRBV28 once CASSLDPTEAFF TGTGCCAGCAGCCTGGACCCCACTGAAGCTTTCTTT
TRBD1 TRBJ1-5 TRBV7-2 NA CASSTDRGEQPQHF TGTGCCAGCAGTACCGACAGGGGAGAACAGCCCCAGCATTTT
NA TRBJ1-1 TRBV15 NA CATSRGSQGGSTEAFF TGTGCCACCAGCAGGGGCTCACAGGGAGGTAGTACTGAAGCTTTCTTT
NA TRBJ2-3 TRBV7-2 NA CASSLEQDTQYF TGTGCCAGCAGCTTAGAGCAAGATACGCAGTATTTT
NA TRBJ1-1 TRBV15 NA CATSRGRGATEAFF TGTGCCACCAGCAGAGGGCGGGGGGCCACTGAAGCTTTCTTT
NA TRBJ2-2 TRBV6-1 NA CASKGSQGGELFF TGTGCCAGCAAGGGGTCTCAAGGCGGGGAGCTGTTTTTT
TRBD1 TRBJ2-7 TRBV7-2 few CASSLWDSFNEQYF TGTGCCAGCAGCCTTTGGGACAGTTTCAACGAGCAGTACTTC
TRBD1 TRBJ2-2 TRBV19 NA CASNRPGTGVRTGELFF TGTGCCAGTAATCGACCCGGGACAGGGGTCCGCACCGGGGAGCTGTTTTTT
NA TRBJ1-2 TRBV9 NA CASSVGGDYGYTF TGTGCCAGCAGCGTAGGGGGCGACTATGGCTACACCTTC
TRBD2 TRBJ2-1 TRBV10-3 once CAISDGGANEQFF TGTGCCATCAGTGACGGGGGGGCAAATGAGCAGTTCTTC
NA TRBJ2-4 TRBV28 NA CASSLVGGGTKNIQYF TGTGCCAGCAGTTTAGTGGGAGGGGGGACCAAAAACATTCAGTACTTC
NA TRBJ2-5 TRBV7-2 once CASSLTPQETQYF TGTGCCAGCAGCCTCACACCCCAAGAGACCCAGTACTTC
NA TRBJ2-3 TRBV4-3 once CASSQVGGGGDTQYF TGCGCCAGCAGCCAAGTAGGCGGGGGCGGTGATACGCAGTATTTT
NA TRBJ1-1 TRBV5-1 NA CASSPGGGNTEAFF TGCGCCAGCAGCCCCGGGGGGGGCAACACTGAAGCTTTCTTT
NA TRBJ1-6 TRBV6-6 NA CASSYQGQTNSPLHF TGTGCCAGCAGTTACCAGGGACAAACTAATTCACCCCTCCACTTT
NA TRBJ1-1 TRBV7-9 NA CASTGVFLEAFF TGTGCCAGCACTGGGGTCTTTCTAGAAGCTTTCTTT
NA TRBJ1-1 TRBV7-2 NA CASSLEMGMNTEAFF TGTGCCAGCAGCTTAGAAATGGGCATGAACACTGAAGCTTTCTTT
NA TRBJ1-5 TRBV6-5 NA CASGPQGNQPQHF TGTGCCAGCGGACCACAGGGAAATCAGCCCCAGCATTTT
TRBD1 TRBJ1-6 TRBV28 NA CASSPYGTARGSPLHF TGTGCCAGCAGTCCTTACGGGACAGCCCGAGGTTCACCCCTCCACTTT
TRBD1 TRBJ1-1 TRBV2 few CASLQGVEAFF TGTGCCAGCCTTCAGGGGGTTGAAGCTTTCTTT
TRBD1 TRBJ2-2 TRBV5-4 NA CASSLGGQTNTGELFF TGTGCCAGCAGCTTGGGGGGACAGACAAACACCGGGGAGCTGTTTTTT
NA TRBJ2-2 TRBV6-5 NA CASSYSNGVTGELFF TGTGCCAGCAGTTACTCGAACGGGGTGACCGGGGAGCTGTTTTTT
NA TRBJ1-4 TRBV29-1 NA CSVLREKLFF TGCAGCGTACTACGGGAAAAACTGTTTTTT
NA TRBJ1-3 TRBV4-1 NA CASSFSGSSGNTIYF TGCGCCAGCAGCTTCTCAGGGAGCTCTGGAAACACCATATATTTT
NA TRBJ2-2 TRBV7-9 NA CASSLNSNTGELFF TGTGCCAGCAGCTTAAATTCGAACACCGGGGAGCTGTTTTTT
TRBD1 TRBJ2-7 TRBV7-9 once CASSSGTGGSYEQYF TGTGCCAGCAGTTCCGGGACAGGGGGGTCCTACGAGCAGTACTTC
NA TRBJ2-7 TRBV29-1 NA CSASLGPSYEQYF TGCAGCGCGAGTTTGGGTCCCTCCTACGAGCAGTACTTC
TRBD1 TRBJ1-4 TRBV4-3 NA CASSQDRQGAPNLSEKLFF TGCGCCAGCAGCCAAGATAGGCAGGGGGCGCCGAACCTGAGTGAAAAACTGTTTTTT
TRBD1 TRBJ2-5 TRBV28 NA CASSDHRGETQYF TGTGCCAGCAGTGACCACAGGGGAGAGACCCAGTACTTC